The sequence of this TCR beta chain was determined in a study of cytomegalovirus exposure and HLA in healthy donors. Per germline, CDR1 GTSNPN and CDR2 SVGIG (reference sequence). The CDR3 is made up of 15 amino acids. V dropped 0 bases and J dropped 2 bases, with 11 bases sitting between them. TCRdb's table, derived via immunoSEQ multiplex PCR, lists solely in-frame clones and lacks some. The data hold 200,000 to 250,000 clones, with roughly 88% observed a single time. V gene TRBV30 combines with J gene TRBJ1-5; D gene ambiguous. The sequenced sample consisted of PBMCs. The receptor was derived from a woman in her 30s in good health and CMV-seropositive. In DNA form, the CDR3 reads TGTGCCTGGAGTGTACCGGACTTAGGCAATCAGCCCCAGCATTTT. This codes for CAWSVPDLGNQPQHF.